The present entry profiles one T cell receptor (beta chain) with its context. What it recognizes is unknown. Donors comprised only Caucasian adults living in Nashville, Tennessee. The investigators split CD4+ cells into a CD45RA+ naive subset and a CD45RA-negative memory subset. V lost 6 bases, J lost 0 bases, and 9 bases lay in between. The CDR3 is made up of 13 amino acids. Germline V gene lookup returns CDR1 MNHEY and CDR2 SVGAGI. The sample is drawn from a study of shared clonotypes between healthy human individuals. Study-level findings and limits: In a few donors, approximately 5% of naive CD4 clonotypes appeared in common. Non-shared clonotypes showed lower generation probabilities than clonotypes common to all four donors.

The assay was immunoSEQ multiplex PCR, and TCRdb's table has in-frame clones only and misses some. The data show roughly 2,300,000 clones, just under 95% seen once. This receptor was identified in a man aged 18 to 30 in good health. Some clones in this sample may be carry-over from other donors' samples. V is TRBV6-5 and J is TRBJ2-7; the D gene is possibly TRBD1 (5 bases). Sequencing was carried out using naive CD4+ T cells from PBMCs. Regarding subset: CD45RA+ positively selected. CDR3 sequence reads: CASRRQSSYEQYF. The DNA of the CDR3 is TGTGCCAGCAGGCGACAGAGCTCCTACGAGCAGTACTTC.